One sample yielded the 21 T cell receptor beta chains listed below, sequenced in a study of blood T cells in healthy people across ages. Then a second PCR, running about 7 to 11 cycles, was carried out with a sample-barcoded 5' primer and a J-beta primer mix. In TCRdb, the 5' RACE reads were re-called with MiXCR into one record per CDR3 protein. The data show 650,000 to 800,000 distinct CDR3 sequences, 52% seen once. Material for sequencing was blood. All receptors derive from a woman at least 80 years old in good health.

To note about this clonotype: This may be a read error: a much more frequent sequence differs by one nucleotide. The chain joins TRBV7-9 to TRBJ2-7; D tentatively fits TRBD1 or TRBD2 (5 bases each). CDR1 and CDR2 from the germline V gene are SEHNR and FQNEAQ (reference sequence). This CDR3 contains 15 residues. The CDR3 here is CAISLGSGRAYEQYF. DNA for the CDR3: TGTGCCATCAGCTTAGGGTCGGGACGGGCCTACGAGCAGTACTTC. Filled out from reference TRBV7-9 and TRBJ2-7, the complete variable domain reads DTGVSQNPRHKITKRGQNVTFRCDPISEHNRLYWYRQTLGQGPEFLTYFQNEAQLEKSRLLSDRFSAERPKGSFSTLEIQRTEQGDSAMYLCAISLGSGRAYEQYFGPGTRLTVT.

This clonotype was found many times. The CDR3 DNA follows: TGTGCCAGCAGCTCCGGACTAGCGGGAGTCGGCGATGAGCAGTTCTTC. Its protein product is CASSSGLAGVGDEQFF. V gene TRBV7-9 combines with J gene TRBJ2-1, with TRBD2 identical over 13 bases. Trimming took 4 bases from V and 8 from J; bases not matched to a gene: 8. The germline V gene has CDR1 SEHNR and CDR2 FQNEAQ (reference sequence). The CDR3 is 16 residues long.

As for this clonotype: A much more abundant neighbour one base away suggests this may be a read error. The chain links TRBV10-3 to TRBJ2-5; possible D gene TRBD1, 6 bases. The last part of the DNA fits TRBJ2-1 better; the J call may be wrong. Germline assignment: CDR1 ENHRY and CDR2 SYGVKD. The CDR3 totals 14 residues. CDR3 sequence (DNA): TGTGCCATCAGTGAGTCCGGACAGAAAGAGACCCAGTTCTTC. Translation: CAISESGQKETQFF.

The chain is built from TRBV20-1 and TRBJ2-3, with 10 bases that match TRBD2. Trimming took 6 bases from V and 4 from J; bases not matched to a gene: 13. Germline V gene data show CDR1 as DFQATT and CDR2 as SNEGSKA (reference sequence). This CDR3 is built from 16 residues. DNA for the CDR3: TGCAGTGCACCTAACCCGGGACTAGCGAATCCAGATACGCAGTATTTT. Protein product: CSAPNPGLANPDTQYF.

The chain uses TRBV5-6 and TRBJ1-1; TRBD1 agrees at 9 bases. Unmatched junction bases numbered 7, after V lost 4 bases and J lost 3 bases. Germline CDR1 and CDR2: SGHDT and YYEEEE. The CDR3 extends over 15 amino acids. CDR3 nucleotides: TGTGCCAGCAGCGGGGACAGGGCAATGCACACTGAAGCTTTCTTT. Residues: CASSGDRAMHTEAFF.

Details on this clonotype: Given a much more abundant clone one base away, this may be a read error. The V gene is TRBV11-2, the J gene TRBJ2-4; 9 bases fit TRBD1. CDR3 size: 16 residues. Germline-derived CDR1 and CDR2 are SGHAT and FQNNGV. Losses at the gene ends were 4 bases for V and 1 base for J; bases not matched to a gene: 5. This CDR3 is CASSSTGTGAKNIQYF. The CDR3 nucleotides are TGTGCCAGCAGCTCGACCGGGACAGGGGCCAAAAACATTCAGTACTTC.

Turning to this clonotype: One junction end disagrees with the germline gene, perhaps due to a read error. The chain employs TRBV28 and TRBJ2-1; the D is unclear. The CDR3 contains 12 residues. Germline V gene data show CDR1 as MDHEN and CDR2 as SYDVKM. The CDR3 DNA is TGTACCAGCAGCCGCGAGGACAATGAGCAGTTCTTC. Translated, it gives CTSSREDNEQFF.

CDR3 coding DNA: TGTGCCAGCAAGACCATGATCGGGGTTGAGGAGACCCAGTACTTC. Residues: CASKTMIGVEETQYF. The chain joins TRBV12-3 or TRBV12-4 to TRBJ2-5, with a possible D match to TRBD2 (5 bases). V shed 7 bases and J shed 5 bases, with 20 bases lying between them. The CDR3 consists of 15 residues.

This clonotype was seen repeatedly, ten times or more. The rearrangement joins TRBV2 to TRBJ2-1, with D possibly being TRBD1 (6 bases). CDR3 length: 12 residues. The germline V gene has CDR1 SNHLY and CDR2 FYNNEI. V lost 2 bases to trimming and J lost 15 bases, with 14 bases between them. The CDR3 here is CASSEMTGAMFF. CDR3 bases: TGTGCCAGCAGTGAAATGACAGGAGCCATGTTCTTC.

The chain recombines TRBV29-1 with TRBJ2-1; tentatively, D is TRBD2 (5 bases). The length of the CDR3 is 14 residues. Germline V gene sequence: CDR1 SQVTM, CDR2 ANQGSEA. V was clipped by 7 bases and J by 3 bases, with 16 bases between them. DNA of the CDR3: TGCAGCGGGGCGTACCCCGCGGGCTACAATGAGCAGTTCTTC. Protein: CSGAYPAGYNEQFF.

A remark on this clonotype: This clone may be a read error of a much larger clone one base away. The chain is built from TRBV7-9 and TRBJ2-3; 8 nucleotides line up with TRBD2. The V and J ends lost 2 bases and 1 base, in that order; junction bases with no gene match: 8. This CDR3 comprises 17 residues. CDR1 and CDR2 from the germline V gene are SEHNR and FQNEAQ (reference sequence). CDR3 DNA: TGTGCCAGCAGCTTACTGGCGGGGGGTCGAGGCACAGATACGCAGTATTTT. Its translation is CASSLLAGGRGTDTQYF.

This clonotype was seen ten or more times. The V call is TRBV7-8, the J call TRBJ2-1, with D perhaps TRBD1 (7 bases). Trimming stripped 6 bases from V and 7 bases from J, with 22 bases between. The V gene's germline CDR1 is SGHVS and CDR2 FQNEAQ. The CDR3 is 16 amino acids. CDR3 sequence: CASREGRTGKGNEQFF. For the CDR3, the DNA is TGTGCCAGCAGGGAAGGGAGGACAGGTAAGGGGAATGAGCAGTTCTTC.

This clonotype was seen at least ten times. The rearrangement uses TRBV5-1 and TRBJ2-3; 9 bases are a match to TRBD1. The CDR3 contains 16 residues. J lost 3 bases, V lost 0 bases, and 5 bases had no gene match. Germline-derived CDR1 and CDR2 are SGHRS and YFSETQ. The CDR3 loop reads CASSLAGTGRTDTQYF. CDR3 nucleotide sequence: TGCGCCAGCAGCTTGGCCGGGACAGGGAGGACAGATACGCAGTATTTT.

The J gene is TRBJ2-7, the V gene TRBV6-2 or TRBV6-3; 15 bases are a match to TRBD2. CDR1 and CDR2 from the germline V gene are MNHEY and SVGEGT. The CDR3 runs 19 residues. V gave up 0 bases and J gave up 3 bases; unmatched junction bases: 9. Here the CDR3 reads CASSYSRLGLAGGNYEQYF. In DNA, the CDR3 is TGTGCCAGCAGTTACTCCCGCCTGGGACTAGCGGGAGGAAACTACGAGCAGTACTTC.

This clonotype was found many times. V is TRBV24-1 and J is TRBJ1-5; tentative D call: TRBD1 (5 bases). The CDR3 runs to 13 residues. CDR1 is KGHDR, CDR2 SFDVKD, per germline. Trimming took off 9 bases at V and 3 bases at J, with 11 bases between the two ends. The CDR3 reads CATGAGFNQPQHF. The CDR3 DNA reads as TGTGCCACCGGGGCAGGCTTCAATCAGCCCCAGCATTTT.

The chain joins TRBV21-1 to TRBJ2-2; the tabulated D call, TRBD1, remains unverified against the DNA. TRBV21-1 is an annotated pseudogene. The CDR3 totals 18 residues. This CDR3 reads CASSKAHGTGGDTGELFF. Written as DNA, the CDR3 is TGTGCCAGCAGCAAAGCGCATGGGACAGGGGGCGACACCGGGGAGCTGTTTTTT.

This clonotype has just a few counts. Being one base from a much bigger clone, this may be a read error. The chain uses TRBV6-6 and TRBJ2-5; tentative D call: TRBD2 (5 bases). The V gene's germline CDR1 is MNHNY and CDR2 SVGAGI (reference sequence). Trimming took off 6 bases at V and 11 bases at J, with 31 bases between the two ends. The CDR3 runs to 17 residues. The CDR3 reads CASSPRKRPLRVDEQYF. The CDR3 DNA follows: TGTGCCAGCAGCCCGAGGAAACGGCCCCTGAGGGTAGATGAGCAGTACTTC.

This clonotype occurred many times. The chain has TRBV7-9 and TRBJ2-5, with 7 bases lining up with TRBD1. CDR1 SEHNR and CDR2 FQNEAQ come from the germline V gene (reference sequence). The J segment lost 4 bases and the V segment lost 5 bases, leaving 7 bases of the junction unmatched. CDR3 length: 14 residues. The CDR3 region has the DNA TGTGCCAGCAGCCATGGGACAGTCCGAGAGACCCAGTACTTC. Translated: CASSHGTVRETQYF.

The chain is built from TRBV7-3 and TRBJ2-5; the match to TRBD1 covers 7 bases. The V gene end was trimmed by 1 base and the J gene end by 5 bases; junction bases not matched to a gene: 7. Germline values: CDR1 SGHTA, CDR2 FQGTGA. The CDR3 has 15 residues. The CDR3 region has the DNA TGTGCCAGCAGCTTAAGGCCAGGGGGTAGGGAGACCCAGTACTTC. Encoded protein: CASSLRPGGRETQYF.

This clonotype turned up a few times. The chain links TRBV4-1 to TRBJ2-5, with D possibly matching TRBD2 (5 bases). V was pared by 1 base and J by 11 bases, with 20 bases between. This CDR3 spans 15 amino acids. CDR1 MGHRA and CDR2 YSYEKL come from the germline V gene. The CDR3 region is CASSQGGTRSWEQYF. The CDR3 DNA is TGCGCCAGCAGCCAAGGCGGTACTAGGAGCTGGGAGCAGTACTTC.

This clonotype was observed at least ten times. The chain joins TRBV7-9 to TRBJ2-7; D is perhaps TRBD2 (5 bases). Trimming took 5 bases from V and 0 from J, leaving 14 bases between them. CDR1 and CDR2 from the germline V gene are SEHNR and FQNEAQ (reference sequence). This CDR3 spans 15 amino acids. The CDR3 spells CASSPRAVSSYEQYF. In nucleotides, the CDR3 is TGTGCCAGCAGCCCTAGAGCGGTTAGCTCCTACGAGCAGTACTTC.